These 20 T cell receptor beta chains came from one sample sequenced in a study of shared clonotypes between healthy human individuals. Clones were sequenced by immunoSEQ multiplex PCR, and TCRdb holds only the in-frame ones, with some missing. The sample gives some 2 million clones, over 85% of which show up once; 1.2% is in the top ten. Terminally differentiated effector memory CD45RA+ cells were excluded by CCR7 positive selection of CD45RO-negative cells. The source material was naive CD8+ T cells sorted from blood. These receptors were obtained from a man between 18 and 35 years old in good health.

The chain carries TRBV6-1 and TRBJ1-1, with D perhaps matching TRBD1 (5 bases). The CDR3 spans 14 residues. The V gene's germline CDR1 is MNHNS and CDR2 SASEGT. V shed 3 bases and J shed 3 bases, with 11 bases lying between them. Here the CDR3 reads CASSDWGFHTEAFF. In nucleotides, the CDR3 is TGTGCCAGCAGTGATTGGGGGTTTCACACTGAAGCTTTCTTT.

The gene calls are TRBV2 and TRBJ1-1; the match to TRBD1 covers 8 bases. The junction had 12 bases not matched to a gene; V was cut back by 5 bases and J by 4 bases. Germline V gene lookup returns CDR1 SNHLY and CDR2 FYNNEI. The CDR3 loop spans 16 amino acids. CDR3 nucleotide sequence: TGTGCCAGCAGTATAACGAAAACAGGGGGTTTCACTGAAGCTTTCTTT. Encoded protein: CASSITKTGGFTEAFF. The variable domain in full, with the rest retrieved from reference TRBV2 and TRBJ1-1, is EPEVTQTPSHQVTQMGQEVILRCVPISNHLYFYWYRQILGQKVEFLVSFYNNEISEKSEIFDDQFSVERPDGSNFTLKIRSTKLEDSAMYFCASSITKTGGFTEAFFGQGTRLTVV.

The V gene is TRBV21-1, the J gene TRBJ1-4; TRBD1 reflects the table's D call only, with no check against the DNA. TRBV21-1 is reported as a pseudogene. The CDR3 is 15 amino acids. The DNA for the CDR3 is TGTGCCAGCGGTGAATTAGGACAGGTTAATGAAAAACTGTTTTTT. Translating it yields CASGELGQVNEKLFF.

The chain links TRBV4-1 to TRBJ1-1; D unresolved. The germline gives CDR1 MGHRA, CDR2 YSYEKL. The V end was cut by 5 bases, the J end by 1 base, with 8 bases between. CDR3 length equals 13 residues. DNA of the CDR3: TGCGCCAGCAGCTCGATAGGGAACACTGAAGCTTTCTTT. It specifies CASSSIGNTEAFF.

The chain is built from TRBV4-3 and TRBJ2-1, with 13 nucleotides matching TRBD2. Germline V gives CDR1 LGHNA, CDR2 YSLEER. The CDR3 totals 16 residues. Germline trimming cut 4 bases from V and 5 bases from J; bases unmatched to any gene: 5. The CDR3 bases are TGCGCCAGCAGCCCCCGACTAGCGGGAGGCCACAATGAGCAGTTCTTC. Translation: CASSPRLAGGHNEQFF.

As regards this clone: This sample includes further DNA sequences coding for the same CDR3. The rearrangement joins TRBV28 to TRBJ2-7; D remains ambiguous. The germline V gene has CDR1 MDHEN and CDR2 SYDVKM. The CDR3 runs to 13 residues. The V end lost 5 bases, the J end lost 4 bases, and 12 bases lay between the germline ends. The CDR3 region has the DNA TGTGCCAGCAGTCCATTAGACTCATACGAGCAGTACTTC. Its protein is CASSPLDSYEQYF.

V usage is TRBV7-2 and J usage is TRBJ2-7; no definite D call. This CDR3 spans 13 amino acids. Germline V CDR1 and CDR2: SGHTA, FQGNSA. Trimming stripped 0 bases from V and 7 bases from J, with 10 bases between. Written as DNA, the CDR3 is TGTGCCAGCAGCTTAGCGCCAGCTTGGGAGCAGTACTTC. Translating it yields CASSLAPAWEQYF.

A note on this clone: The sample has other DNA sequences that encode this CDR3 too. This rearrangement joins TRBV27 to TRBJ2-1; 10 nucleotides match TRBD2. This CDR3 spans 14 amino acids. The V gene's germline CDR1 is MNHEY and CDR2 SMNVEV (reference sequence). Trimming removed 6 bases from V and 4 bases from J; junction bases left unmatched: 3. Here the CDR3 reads CASSLAGAYNEQFF. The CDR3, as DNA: TGTGCCAGCAGCCTAGCGGGAGCGTACAATGAGCAGTTCTTC.

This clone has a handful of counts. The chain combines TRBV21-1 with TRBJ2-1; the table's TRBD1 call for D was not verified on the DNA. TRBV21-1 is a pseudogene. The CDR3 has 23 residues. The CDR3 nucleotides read TGTGCCAGCAGCGACCGGGACAGGGGAGGGATAGGACTAGCCGCGAGCTCCTACAATGAGCAGTTCTTC. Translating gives CASSDRDRGGIGLAASSYNEQFF.

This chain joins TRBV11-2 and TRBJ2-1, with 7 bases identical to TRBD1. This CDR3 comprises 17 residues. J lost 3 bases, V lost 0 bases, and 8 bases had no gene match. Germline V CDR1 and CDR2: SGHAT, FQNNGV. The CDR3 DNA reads TGTGCCAGCAGCTTAGATAGGGCAGGGGGAGTCTACAATGAGCAGTTCTTC. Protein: CASSLDRAGGVYNEQFF.

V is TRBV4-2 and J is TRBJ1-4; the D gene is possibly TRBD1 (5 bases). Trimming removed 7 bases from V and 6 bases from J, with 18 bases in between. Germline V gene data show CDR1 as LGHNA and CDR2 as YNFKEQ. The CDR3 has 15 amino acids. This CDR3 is CASIMEVAGDEKLFF. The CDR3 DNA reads TGTGCCAGCATCATGGAGGTCGCGGGGGATGAAAAACTGTTTTTT.

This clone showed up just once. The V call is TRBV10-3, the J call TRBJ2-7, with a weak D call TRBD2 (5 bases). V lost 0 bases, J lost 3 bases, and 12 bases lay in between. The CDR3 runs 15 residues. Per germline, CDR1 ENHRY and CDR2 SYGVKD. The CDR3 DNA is TGTGCCATCAGTGAGTCGATAGGTGAGGGCTACGAGCAGTACTTC. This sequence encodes CAISESIGEGYEQYF.

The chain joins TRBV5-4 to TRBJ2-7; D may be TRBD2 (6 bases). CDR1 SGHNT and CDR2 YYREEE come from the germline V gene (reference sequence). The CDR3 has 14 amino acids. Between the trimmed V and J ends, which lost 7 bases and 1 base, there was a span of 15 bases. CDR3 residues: CASRPRDSSYEQYF. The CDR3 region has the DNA TGTGCCAGCCGACCCAGGGACTCGTCCTACGAGCAGTACTTC.

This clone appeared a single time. The DNA of the CDR3 is TGTGCCAGCAGTTTGCGCCCGGGTGCAGGGAGTAATGAAAAACTGTTTTTT. Its translation is CASSLRPGAGSNEKLFF. The gene calls are TRBV28 and TRBJ1-4; perhaps TRBD1 as D (5 bases). Germline V gene data show CDR1 as MDHEN and CDR2 as SYDVKM. The length of the CDR3 is 17 residues. Between the trimmed V and J ends, which lost 3 bases and 4 bases, there was a span of 18 bases.

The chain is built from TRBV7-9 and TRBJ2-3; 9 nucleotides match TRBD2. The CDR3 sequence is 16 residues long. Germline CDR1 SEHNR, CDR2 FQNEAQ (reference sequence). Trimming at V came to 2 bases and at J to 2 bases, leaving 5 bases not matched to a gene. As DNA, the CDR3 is TGTGCCAGCAGCTTATCGCTAGCGGGGCCCACAGATACGCAGTATTTT. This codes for CASSLSLAGPTDTQYF.

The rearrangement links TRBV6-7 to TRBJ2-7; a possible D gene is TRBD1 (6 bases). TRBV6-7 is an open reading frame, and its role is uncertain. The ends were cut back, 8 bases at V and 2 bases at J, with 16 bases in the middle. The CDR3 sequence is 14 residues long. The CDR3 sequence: CASFNRDTAYEQYF. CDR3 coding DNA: TGTGCCAGCTTTAACCGGGACACGGCCTACGAGCAGTACTTC.

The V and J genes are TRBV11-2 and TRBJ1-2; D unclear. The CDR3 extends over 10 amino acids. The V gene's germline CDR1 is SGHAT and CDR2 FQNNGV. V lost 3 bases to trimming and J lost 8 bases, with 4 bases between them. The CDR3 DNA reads TGTGCCAGCAGCTTTGAGGGCTACACCTTC. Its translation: CASSFEGYTF. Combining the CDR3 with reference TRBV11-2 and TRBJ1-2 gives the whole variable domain EAGVAQSPRYKIIEKRQSVAFWCNPISGHATLYWYQQILGQGPKLLIQFQNNGVVDDSQLPKDRFSAERLKGVDSTLKIQPAKLEDSAVYLCASSFEGYTFGSGTRLTVV.

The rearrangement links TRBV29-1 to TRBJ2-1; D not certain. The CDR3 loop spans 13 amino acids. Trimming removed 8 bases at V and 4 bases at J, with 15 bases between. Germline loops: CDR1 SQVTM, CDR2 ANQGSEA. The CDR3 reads CSSNIVGYNEQFF. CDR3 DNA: TGCAGCAGCAATATCGTGGGGTACAATGAGCAGTTCTTC.

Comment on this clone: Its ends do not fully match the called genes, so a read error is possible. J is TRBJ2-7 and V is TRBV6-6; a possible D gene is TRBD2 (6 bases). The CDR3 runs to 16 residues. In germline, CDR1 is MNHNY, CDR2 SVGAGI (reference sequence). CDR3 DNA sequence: TGTGCCAGCAGTGACTCGGGACTTCGATCGGGCTACGAGCAGTACTTC. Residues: CASSDSGLRSGYEQYF.

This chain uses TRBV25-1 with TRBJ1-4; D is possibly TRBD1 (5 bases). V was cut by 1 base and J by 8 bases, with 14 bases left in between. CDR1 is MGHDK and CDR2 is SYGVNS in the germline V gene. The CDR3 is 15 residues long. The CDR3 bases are TGTGCCAGCAGTGAATCCGGGACGGTGAAAGAAAAACTGTTTTTT. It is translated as CASSESGTVKEKLFF.